A selection of T cell receptor beta chains follows, all from one sample in a study of cytomegalovirus exposure and HLA in healthy donors. The table came from immunoSEQ multiplex PCR; TCRdb's copy has only in-frame clones and leaves some out. The sample is made up of about 53,000 clones, and the top ten hold roughly 2% of it. The sequencing sample was made of PBMCs. These receptors were collected from a woman under 30 in good health and CMV-seronegative. Each CDR3 is given with its conserved first and last residue. D genes are given only for firm matches. Clone size, where shown, is once, few, many, or a class for clones that have expanded.

d_call j_call clone_size v_call cdr3_nt cdr3_aa
NA TRBJ1-1 NA TRBV5-6 TGTGCCAGCAGCTTGGATCCGGACACTGAAGCTTTCTTT CASSLDPDTEAFF
TRBD1 TRBJ1-1 NA TRBV10-1 TGCGCCAGCAGTGAAACGACAGGGCACACTGAAGCTTTCTTT CASSETTGHTEAFF
NA TRBJ2-7 NA TRBV10-3 TGTGCCATCAGGGGGTTGACGGGGACACGGGAGCAGTACTTC CAIRGLTGTREQYF
TRBD2 TRBJ2-2 NA TRBV9 TGTGCCAGCAGCGGCTCGGGAGGGCTTTTGGTCACCGGGGAGCTGTTTTTT CASSGSGGLLVTGELFF
NA TRBJ1-4 NA TRBV6-5 TGTGCCAGCAGTCCGAGGTCAGGGAAACTGTTTTTT CASSPRSGKLFF
NA TRBJ1-6 NA TRBV6-6 TGTGCCAGCAGTTCCCCCGGGAACAATTCACCCCTCCACTTT CASSSPGNNSPLHF
NA TRBJ2-7 NA TRBV19 TGTGCCAGTAGTATCGGACAGTCCTACGAGCAGTACTTC CASSIGQSYEQYF
NA TRBJ1-3 NA TRBV5-6 TGTGCCAGCAGCCCACTCTTCACTGGAAACACCATATATTTT CASSPLFTGNTIYF
TRBD1 TRBJ1-5 NA TRBV5-5 TGTGCCAGCAGCGGCGGGACAGGGACCCCGCCCCAGCATTTT CASSGGTGTPPQHF
NA TRBJ2-7 NA TRBV2 TGTGCCAGCTGTGGTCTAGAGACGGAGAGGATTTACGAGCAGTACTTC CASCGLETERIYEQYF
NA TRBJ1-2 NA TRBV5-1 TGCGCCAGCAGCTTAAGGACAGTCTATGGCTACACCTTC CASSLRTVYGYTF
NA TRBJ1-1 NA TRBV15 TGTGCCACCTGGGGCGGGAACACTGAAGCTTTCTTT CATWGGNTEAFF
NA TRBJ2-7 NA TRBV4-1 TGCGCCAGCAGCCAAGTTAGTCGGGGGAGGGGGGAGCAGTACTTC CASSQVSRGRGEQYF
TRBD2 TRBJ2-7 NA TRBV6-5 TGTGCCAGCAGTTACTCGATAGCGGGGACAACCGAGCAGTACTTC CASSYSIAGTTEQYF
NA TRBJ2-3 NA TRBV4-1 TGCGCCAGCAGCCGAGGGGGCGGGCGGGGCTTCACAGATACGCAGTATTTT CASSRGGGRGFTDTQYF
NA TRBJ2-1 NA TRBV14 TGTGCCAGCAGCCAAACATCCGGAGCGCAGTTCTTC CASSQTSGAQFF
NA TRBJ1-2 NA TRBV5-6 TGTGCCAGCAGCTTGAGGTACGGGGGTTTGGACTATGGCTACACCTTC CASSLRYGGLDYGYTF
TRBD2 TRBJ2-1 NA TRBV19 TGTGCCAGTACGCGGGAGCGAACCTACAATGAGCAGTTCTTC CASTRERTYNEQFF
NA TRBJ2-3 NA TRBV5-4 TGTGCCAGCAGCGTGTCCACAGGATTGGGGACTGCAGATACGCAGTATTTT CASSVSTGLGTADTQYF
TRBD1 TRBJ1-1 NA TRBV6-6 TGTGCCAGCAGGCACCGGAGGACAGGACTAAACACTGAAGCTTTCTTT CASRHRRTGLNTEAFF
TRBD2 TRBJ2-7 NA TRBV4-2 TGTGCCAGCAGCCATAGCGGGGGGAGATCCGACGAGCAGTACTTC CASSHSGGRSDEQYF
NA TRBJ1-1 NA TRBV7-6 TGTGCCAGCAGCTCGACATACGGGGAGGACGTCAACACTGAAGCTTTCTTT CASSSTYGEDVNTEAFF
NA TRBJ2-7 NA TRBV29-1 TGCAGCGCCCTCTCCCCCGGCAGGACCTACGAGCAGTACTTC CSALSPGRTYEQYF
NA TRBJ1-5 NA TRBV27 TGTGCCAGCAGCCCTACAGCCGAATATAGCAATCAGCCCCAGCATTTT CASSPTAEYSNQPQHF
NA TRBJ1-2 NA TRBV6-6 TGTGCCAGCAGTTCCAACAGTGGTGGCTACACCTTC CASSSNSGGYTF
TRBD1 TRBJ2-7 NA TRBV28 TGTGCCAGCAGTTCACCTAGCGCCGGGACAGGGGCCTACGAGCAGTACTTC CASSSPSAGTGAYEQYF
TRBD2 TRBJ2-5 medium-sized TRBV4-2 TGTGCCAGCAGCCTAAATCCACTAGCGGGGGGGGGAGAGACCCAGTACTTC CASSLNPLAGGGETQYF
NA TRBJ2-3 NA TRBV18 TGTGCCAGCTCGCCGGAGGCCCTCACAGATACGCAGTATTTT CASSPEALTDTQYF
TRBD2 TRBJ2-5 NA TRBV7-9 TGTGCCAGCAGCTTAGCGACTAGCTTAGAGACCCAGTACTTC CASSLATSLETQYF
NA TRBJ1-6 NA TRBV4-1 TGCGCCAGCAGCCAAGTCAGGTATAATTCACCCCTCCACTTT CASSQVRYNSPLHF
NA TRBJ2-1 NA TRBV7-2 TGTGCCAGCAGCCACTTTCCCCCCCTTGAGCAGTTCTTC CASSHFPPLEQFF
TRBD2 TRBJ2-7 NA TRBV5-1 TGCGCCAGCAGCCCCGGGACTAGCAGCTACGAGCAGTACTTC CASSPGTSSYEQYF
TRBD2 TRBJ2-4 NA TRBV7-2 TGTGCCAGCAGCTTAGCGCCCGGGACTAGCGGGAGGATTCAGTACTTC CASSLAPGTSGRIQYF
NA TRBJ2-7 NA TRBV6-1 TGTGCAGGCCAGCCTCAGACAGGCCCCTACGAGCAGTACTTC CAGQPQTGPYEQYF
TRBD1 TRBJ2-7 NA TRBV4-1 TGCGCCAGCAGCCAGTCCCGGGACAGGGGTTTCTACGAGCAGTACTTC CASSQSRDRGFYEQYF
NA TRBJ1-1 NA TRBV7-3 TGTGCCAGCAGCCGAGCGGATCGGGAGGGGACTGAAGCTTTCTTT CASSRADREGTEAFF
NA TRBJ1-1 NA TRBV19 TGTGCCAGTACCATGACAGTTATGAACACTGAAGCTTTCTTT CASTMTVMNTEAFF
TRBD2 TRBJ2-1 NA TRBV11-2 TGTGCCAGCAGCTCCAATCCGAGATTGGCGGGGGGTTACAATGAGCAGTTCTTC CASSSNPRLAGGYNEQFF
TRBD1 TRBJ1-2 NA TRBV6-5 TGTGCCAGCACCCAGGGGGTCCTAGGTGGCTACACCTTC CASTQGVLGGYTF
NA TRBJ2-1 NA TRBV7-6 TGTGCCAGCAGCCACCTAAACAATGAGCAGTTCTTC CASSHLNNEQFF
NA TRBJ2-5 NA TRBV9 TGTGCCAGCAGCGTAGTCGCAGGCCACCCCACCCAGTACTTC CASSVVAGHPTQYF
NA TRBJ1-6 NA TRBV4-1 TGCGCCAGCAGCCAAGATGGGTCCAGGGTTCATTCACCCCTACACTTT CASSQDGSRVHSPLHF
TRBD2 TRBJ2-7 NA TRBV6-5 TGTGCCAGCAGTTACGCCGGGGGGAGCGCCTACGAGCAGTACTTC CASSYAGGSAYEQYF
NA TRBJ1-6 NA TRBV6-6 TGTGCCAGCAGTCCCAGGGGTGGAGGCTCTAATTCACCCCTCCACTTT CASSPRGGGSNSPLHF
NA TRBJ2-3 NA TRBV2 TGTGCCAGGGCCCTGTACACAGATAAGCAGTATTTT CARALYTDKQYF
NA TRBJ1-2 NA TRBV5-8 TGTGCCAGCAGCTTAGGCGAGGGACTTAACTATGGCTACACCTTC CASSLGEGLNYGYTF
NA TRBJ2-7 NA TRBV6-1 TGTGCCAGCAGTGTAGCGGCATCCTACGAGCAGTACTTC CASSVAASYEQYF
TRBD1 TRBJ2-1 NA TRBV19 TGTGCCAGTAGTCTGGACAGGGCCTACAATGAGCAGTTCTTC CASSLDRAYNEQFF
TRBD2 TRBJ2-1 NA TRBV29-1 TGCAGCGTTGAGCGACTAGCGGTCTCCTACAATGAGCAGTTCTTC CSVERLAVSYNEQFF
NA TRBJ2-7 NA TRBV6-6 TGTGCCAGCAGTGGCGGGCCTACCTACGAGCAGTACTTC CASSGGPTYEQYF
NA TRBJ1-2 NA TRBV5-1 TGCGCCAGCAGCATCGACAGTCCTCCAAGATATGGCTACACCTTC CASSIDSPPRYGYTF
TRBD1 TRBJ1-2 NA TRBV7-9 TGTGCCAGCAGCTCTCGGACAGGAGGGAACTATGGCTACACCTTC CASSSRTGGNYGYTF
TRBD1 TRBJ1-6 NA TRBV5-1 TGCGCCAGCAGCTGGACAGGGGTTAATTCACACCTCCACTTT CASSWTGVNSHLHF
TRBD2 TRBJ2-3 NA TRBV6-5 TGTGCCAGCAGTTACCGCGGGGGTGGCCGAGGAGATACGCAGTATTTT CASSYRGGGRGDTQYF